This T cell receptor (beta chain) was recovered during a study of a mutant IDH1 vaccine in newly diagnosed glioma. Study as a whole: Patients came in for eight vaccinations, in weeks 1, 3, 5, 7, 11, 15, 19 and 23. There were about 60% males and around 38% females among treated patients, whose mean age was about 38 years.

Time point meaning: week 5, during vaccination. Every vaccine dose comprised 300 ug of mutant IDH1 20-mer peptide plus topical imiquimod. The CDR3 is made up of 14 amino acids. Germline assignment: CDR1 KGHSH and CDR2 LQKENI. Trimming stripped 5 bases from V and 0 bases from J, with 8 bases between. Concerning this clone: Its antigen is unidentified.

The table came from immunoSEQ multiplex PCR; TCRdb's copy has only in-frame clones and leaves some out. The sample lists roughly 39,000 clones, 78% seen once, with around 5.9% in the top ten. Sample: PBMCs, taken from a glioma patient whose treatment included an IDH1 peptide vaccine. This sequence joins TRBV18 and TRBJ1-5, with D uncertain. The sequence was collected from a man between 40 and 49 years old with glioma. This CDR3 reads CASSSETSNQPQHF. CDR3 in DNA: TGTGCCAGCTCATCGGAAACTAGCAATCAGCCCCAGCATTTT.